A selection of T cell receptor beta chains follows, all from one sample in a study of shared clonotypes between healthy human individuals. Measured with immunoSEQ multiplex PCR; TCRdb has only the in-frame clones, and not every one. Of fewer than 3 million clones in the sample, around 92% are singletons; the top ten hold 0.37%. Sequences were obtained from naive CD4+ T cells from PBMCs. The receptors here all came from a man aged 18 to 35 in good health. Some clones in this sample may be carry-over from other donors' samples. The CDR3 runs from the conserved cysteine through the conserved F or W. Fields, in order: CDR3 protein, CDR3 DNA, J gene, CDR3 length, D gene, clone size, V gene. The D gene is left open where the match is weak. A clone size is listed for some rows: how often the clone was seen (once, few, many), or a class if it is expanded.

CDR3aa: CASSETGTEAFF
CDR3nt: TGTGCCAGCAGTGAGACAGGCACTGAAGCTTTCTTT
j_gene: TRBJ1-1
len: 12
d_gene: -
abundance: -
v_gene: TRBV6-1

CDR3aa: CASSLGGTVYNEQFF
CDR3nt: TGTGCCAGCAGTTTAGGAGGTACCGTCTACAATGAGCAGTTCTTC
j_gene: TRBJ2-1
len: 15
d_gene: -
abundance: -
v_gene: TRBV28

CDR3aa: CASSSTGGDQPQHF
CDR3nt: TGTGCCAGCAGTTCAACCGGGGGCGATCAGCCCCAGCATTTT
j_gene: TRBJ1-5
len: 14
d_gene: -
abundance: -
v_gene: TRBV5-5

CDR3aa: CASTNPGTSGTQETQYF
CDR3nt: TGTGCCAGCACCAACCCTGGGACTAGCGGGACCCAAGAGACCCAGTACTTC
j_gene: TRBJ2-5
len: 17
d_gene: TRBD2
abundance: -
v_gene: TRBV25-1

CDR3aa: CASSLRPHNTEAFF
CDR3nt: TGTGCCAGCAGCTTAAGACCTCACAACACTGAAGCTTTCTTT
j_gene: TRBJ1-1
len: 14
d_gene: -
abundance: -
v_gene: TRBV7-2

CDR3aa: CASSPKRQGPGFF
CDR3nt: TGTGCCAGCAGTCCAAAACGACAGGGGCCAGGGTTCTTC
j_gene: TRBJ2-1
len: 13
d_gene: TRBD1
abundance: -
v_gene: TRBV27

CDR3aa: CASSSRRGGAGELFF
CDR3nt: TGTGCCAGCAGCTCCCGGAGGGGGGGCGCCGGGGAGCTGTTTTTT
j_gene: TRBJ2-2
len: 15
d_gene: -
abundance: -
v_gene: TRBV7-2

CDR3aa: CASSLNLAGYTGELFF
CDR3nt: TGTGCCAGCAGCTTGAACCTAGCGGGTTACACCGGGGAGCTGTTTTTT
j_gene: TRBJ2-2
len: 16
d_gene: TRBD2
abundance: -
v_gene: TRBV11-2

CDR3aa: CASSGGVNTEAFF
CDR3nt: TGTGCCAGCAGTGGGGGGGTTAACACTGAAGCTTTCTTT
j_gene: TRBJ1-1
len: 13
d_gene: -
abundance: -
v_gene: TRBV9

CDR3aa: CASSLPFGGGTEAFF
CDR3nt: TGTGCCAGCAGTCTCCCCTTCGGGGGAGGCACTGAAGCTTTCTTT
j_gene: TRBJ1-1
len: 15
d_gene: -
abundance: -
v_gene: TRBV27

CDR3aa: CASSARTGWSGELFF
CDR3nt: TGTGCCAGCAGCGCGAGGACAGGGTGGTCCGGGGAGCTGTTTTTT
j_gene: TRBJ2-2
len: 15
d_gene: TRBD1
abundance: -
v_gene: TRBV5-6

CDR3aa: CASRQGNRGRNQPQHF
CDR3nt: TGTGCCAGTCGCCAGGGGAATCGAGGGAGGAATCAGCCCCAGCATTTT
j_gene: TRBJ1-5
len: 16
d_gene: -
abundance: -
v_gene: TRBV19

CDR3aa: CASSLLGQGAEQYF
CDR3nt: TGTGCCAGCAGTTTATTAGGACAGGGTGCCGAGCAGTACTTC
j_gene: TRBJ2-7
len: 14
d_gene: TRBD1
abundance: -
v_gene: TRBV27

CDR3aa: CASSPALTAGSNQPQHF
CDR3nt: TGTGCCAGCTCACCTGCGTTAACGGCTGGGAGCAATCAGCCCCAGCATTTT
j_gene: TRBJ1-5
len: 17
d_gene: -
abundance: -
v_gene: TRBV18

CDR3aa: CASSQGTNYGYTF
CDR3nt: TGTGCCAGCAGCCAGGGAACTAACTATGGCTACACCTTC
j_gene: TRBJ1-2
len: 13
d_gene: -
abundance: -
v_gene: TRBV9

CDR3aa: CASSSTGYYNEQFF
CDR3nt: TGTGCCAGCAGTTCGACGGGGTATTACAATGAGCAGTTCTTC
j_gene: TRBJ2-1
len: 14
d_gene: -
abundance: -
v_gene: TRBV6-5

CDR3aa: CASSVAGGELFF
CDR3nt: TGTGCCAGCAGCGTAGCTGGCGGGGAGCTGTTTTTT
j_gene: TRBJ2-2
len: 12
d_gene: -
abundance: -
v_gene: TRBV9

CDR3aa: CASSYTGSGANVLTF
CDR3nt: TGTGCCAGCAGTTATACCGGCTCTGGGGCCAACGTCCTGACTTTC
j_gene: TRBJ2-6
len: 15
d_gene: -
abundance: -
v_gene: TRBV6-5

CDR3aa: CASSLSTGGNTEAFF
CDR3nt: TGCGCCAGCAGCTTATCGACAGGGGGGAACACTGAAGCTTTCTTT
j_gene: TRBJ1-1
len: 15
d_gene: TRBD1
abundance: -
v_gene: TRBV5-1

CDR3aa: CASGILAGNNEQFF
CDR3nt: TGTGCCAGCGGTATACTAGCGGGAAACAATGAGCAGTTCTTC
j_gene: TRBJ2-1
len: 14
d_gene: TRBD2
abundance: -
v_gene: TRBV6-5

CDR3aa: CASSPRTTVNEQYF
CDR3nt: TGTGCCAGCAGTCCAAGGACTACCGTCAACGAGCAGTACTTC
j_gene: TRBJ2-7
len: 14
d_gene: -
abundance: -
v_gene: TRBV28

CDR3aa: CATSRRGGPYEQYF
CDR3nt: TGTGCCACCAGCAGGCGGGGGGGGCCCTACGAGCAGTACTTC
j_gene: TRBJ2-7
len: 14
d_gene: TRBD2
abundance: -
v_gene: TRBV15

CDR3aa: CASSLQGTTGEQYF
CDR3nt: TGCGCCAGCAGCTTACAGGGAACCACGGGGGAGCAGTACTTC
j_gene: TRBJ2-7
len: 14
d_gene: -
abundance: -
v_gene: TRBV5-1

CDR3aa: CASSFRRGQGGETQYF
CDR3nt: TGTGCCAGCAGTTTCCGCCGAGGACAGGGAGGAGAGACCCAGTACTTC
j_gene: TRBJ2-5
len: 16
d_gene: TRBD1
abundance: -
v_gene: TRBV28

CDR3aa: CASEQDPYEQYF
CDR3nt: TGTGCCAGCGAGCAGGATCCCTACGAGCAGTACTTC
j_gene: TRBJ2-7
len: 12
d_gene: -
abundance: -
v_gene: TRBV28

CDR3aa: CASSSGAGEAYNEQFF
CDR3nt: TGTGCCAGCAGTTCCGGGGCGGGAGAGGCCTACAATGAGCAGTTCTTC
j_gene: TRBJ2-1
len: 16
d_gene: TRBD2
abundance: once
v_gene: TRBV11-3